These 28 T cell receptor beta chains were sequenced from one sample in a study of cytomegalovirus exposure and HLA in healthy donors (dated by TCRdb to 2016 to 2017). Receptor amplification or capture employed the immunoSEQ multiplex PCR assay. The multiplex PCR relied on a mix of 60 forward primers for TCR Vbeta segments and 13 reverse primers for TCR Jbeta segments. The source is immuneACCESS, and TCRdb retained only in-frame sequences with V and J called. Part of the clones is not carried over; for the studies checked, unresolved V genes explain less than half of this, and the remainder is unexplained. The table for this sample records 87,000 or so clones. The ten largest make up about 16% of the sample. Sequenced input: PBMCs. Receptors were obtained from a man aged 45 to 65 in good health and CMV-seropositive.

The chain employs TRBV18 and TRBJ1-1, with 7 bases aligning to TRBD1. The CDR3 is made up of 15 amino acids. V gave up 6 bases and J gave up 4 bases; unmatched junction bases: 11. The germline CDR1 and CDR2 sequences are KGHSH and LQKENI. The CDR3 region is CASSYDRAVVTEAFF. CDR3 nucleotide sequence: TGTGCCAGCTCTTACGACAGGGCGGTAGTCACTGAAGCTTTCTTT.

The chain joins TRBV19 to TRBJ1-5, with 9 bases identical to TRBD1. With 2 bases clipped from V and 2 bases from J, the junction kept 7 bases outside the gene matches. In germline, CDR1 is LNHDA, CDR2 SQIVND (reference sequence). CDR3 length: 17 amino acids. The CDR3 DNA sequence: TGTGCCAGTAGTATACGGACACAGGGGGCTCGCAATCAGCCCCAGCATTTT. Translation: CASSIRTQGARNQPQHF.

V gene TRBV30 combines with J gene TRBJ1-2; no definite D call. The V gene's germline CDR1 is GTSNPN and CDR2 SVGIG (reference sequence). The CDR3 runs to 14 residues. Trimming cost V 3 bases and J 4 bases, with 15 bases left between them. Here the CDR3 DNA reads TGTGCCTGGAGCCCTGAGGGAGTAGGCTATGGCTACACCTTC. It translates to CAWSPEGVGYGYTF.

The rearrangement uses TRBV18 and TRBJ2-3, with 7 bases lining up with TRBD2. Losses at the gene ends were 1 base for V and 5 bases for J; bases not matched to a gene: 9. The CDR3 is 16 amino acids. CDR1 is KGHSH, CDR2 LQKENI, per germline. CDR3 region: CASSPQWEGGIDTQYF. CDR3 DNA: TGTGCCAGCTCACCACAATGGGAGGGAGGAATAGATACGCAGTATTTT. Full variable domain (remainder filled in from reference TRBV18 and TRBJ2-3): NAGVMQNPRHLVRRRGQEARLRCSPMKGHSHVYWYRQLPEEGLKFMVYLQKENIIDESGMPKERFSAEFPKEGPSILRIQQVVRGDSAAYFCASSPQWEGGIDTQYFGPGTRLTVL.

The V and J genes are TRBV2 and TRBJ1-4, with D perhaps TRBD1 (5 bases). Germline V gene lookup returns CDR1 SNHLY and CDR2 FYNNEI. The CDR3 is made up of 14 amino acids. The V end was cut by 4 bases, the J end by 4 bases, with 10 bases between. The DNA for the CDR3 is TGTGCCAGCAGTGTTCGGAGGGGTAATGAAAAACTGTTTTTT. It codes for CASSVRRGNEKLFF.

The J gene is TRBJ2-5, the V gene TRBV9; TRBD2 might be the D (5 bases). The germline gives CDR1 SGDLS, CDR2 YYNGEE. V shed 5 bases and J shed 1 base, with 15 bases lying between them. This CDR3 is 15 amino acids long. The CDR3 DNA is TGTGCCAGCAGTGCGGGTAGCGCTAGCCAAGAGACCCAGTACTTC. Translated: CASSAGSASQETQYF.

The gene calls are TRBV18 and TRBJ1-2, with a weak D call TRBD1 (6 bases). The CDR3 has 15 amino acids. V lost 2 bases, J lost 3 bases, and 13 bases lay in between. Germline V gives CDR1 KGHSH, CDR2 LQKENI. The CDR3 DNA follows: TGTGCCAGCTCACCATCGACAGGATCAGACTATGGCTACACCTTC. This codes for CASSPSTGSDYGYTF.

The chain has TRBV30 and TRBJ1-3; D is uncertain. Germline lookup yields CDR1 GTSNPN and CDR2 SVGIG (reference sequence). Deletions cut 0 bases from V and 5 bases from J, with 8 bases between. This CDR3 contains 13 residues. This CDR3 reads CAWSVEGRNTIYF. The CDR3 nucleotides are TGTGCCTGGAGTGTCGAGGGTCGAAACACCATATATTTT.

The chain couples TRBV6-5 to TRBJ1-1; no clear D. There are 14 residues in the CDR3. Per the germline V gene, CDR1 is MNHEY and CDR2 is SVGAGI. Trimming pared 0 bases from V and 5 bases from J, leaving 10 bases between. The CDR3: CASSYSELSTEAFF. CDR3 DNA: TGTGCCAGCAGTTACTCAGAACTGTCGACTGAAGCTTTCTTT.

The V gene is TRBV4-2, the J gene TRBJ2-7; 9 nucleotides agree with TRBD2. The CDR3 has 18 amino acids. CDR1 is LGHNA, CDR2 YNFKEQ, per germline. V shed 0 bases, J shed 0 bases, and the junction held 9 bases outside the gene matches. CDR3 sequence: CASSQDLYLAGTSYEQYF. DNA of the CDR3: TGTGCCAGCAGCCAAGATCTGTATCTAGCGGGGACCTCCTACGAGCAGTACTTC.

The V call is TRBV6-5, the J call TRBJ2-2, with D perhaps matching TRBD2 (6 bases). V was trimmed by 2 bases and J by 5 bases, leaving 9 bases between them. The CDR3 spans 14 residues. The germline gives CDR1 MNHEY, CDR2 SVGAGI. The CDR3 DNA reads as TGTGCCAGCAGTTACGAGGAGGGGACCGGGGAGCTGTTTTTT. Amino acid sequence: CASSYEEGTGELFF.

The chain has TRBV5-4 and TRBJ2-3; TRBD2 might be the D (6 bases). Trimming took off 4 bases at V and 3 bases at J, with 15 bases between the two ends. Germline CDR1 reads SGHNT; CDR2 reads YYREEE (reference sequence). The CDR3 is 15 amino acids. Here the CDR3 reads CASSAPGTHTDTQYF. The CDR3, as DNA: TGTGCCAGCAGCGCCCCCGGGACTCATACAGATACGCAGTATTTT.

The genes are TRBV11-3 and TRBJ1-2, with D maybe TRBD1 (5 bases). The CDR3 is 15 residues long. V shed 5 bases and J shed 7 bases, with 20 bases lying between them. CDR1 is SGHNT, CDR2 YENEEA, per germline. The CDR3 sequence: CASSPRTSASPGYTF. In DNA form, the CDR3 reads TGTGCCAGCAGCCCTAGGACAAGCGCTTCTCCTGGCTACACCTTC.

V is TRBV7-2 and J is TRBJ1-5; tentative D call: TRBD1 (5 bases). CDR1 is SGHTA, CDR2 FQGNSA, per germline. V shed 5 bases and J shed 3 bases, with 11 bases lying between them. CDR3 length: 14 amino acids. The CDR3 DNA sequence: TGTGCCAGCAGCAAACAGGACATCAATCAGCCCCAGCATTTT. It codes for CASSKQDINQPQHF.

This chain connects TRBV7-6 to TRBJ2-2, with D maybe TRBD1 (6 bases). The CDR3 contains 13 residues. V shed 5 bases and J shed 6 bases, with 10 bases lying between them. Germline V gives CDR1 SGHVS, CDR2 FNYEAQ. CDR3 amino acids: CASSSRGAGELFF. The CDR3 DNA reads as TGTGCCAGCAGCAGCAGGGGTGCCGGGGAGCTGTTTTTT.

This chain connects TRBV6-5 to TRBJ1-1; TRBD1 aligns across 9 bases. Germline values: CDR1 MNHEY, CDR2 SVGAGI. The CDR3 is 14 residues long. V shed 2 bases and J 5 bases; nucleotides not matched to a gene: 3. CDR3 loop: CASSYRTGETEAFF. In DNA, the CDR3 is TGTGCCAGCAGTTACCGGACAGGGGAAACTGAAGCTTTCTTT.

The CDR3 sequence: CASSLSTGGVRETQYF. CDR3 DNA: TGTGCCAGCAGCCTTAGTACAGGGGGCGTGAGAGAGACCCAGTACTTC. The rearrangement uses TRBV7-9 and TRBJ2-5; 9 bases fit TRBD1. This CDR3 is 16 amino acids long. CDR1 and CDR2 (germline): SEHNR, FQNEAQ (reference sequence). Unmatched junction bases numbered 11, after V lost 5 bases and J lost 4 bases.

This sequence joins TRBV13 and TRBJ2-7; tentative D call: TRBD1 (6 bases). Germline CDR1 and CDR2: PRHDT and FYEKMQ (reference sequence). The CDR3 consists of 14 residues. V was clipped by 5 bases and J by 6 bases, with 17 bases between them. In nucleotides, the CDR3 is TGTGCCAGCAGCCGGGGACAACTCGGGCTCGAGCAGTACTTC. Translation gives CASSRGQLGLEQYF.

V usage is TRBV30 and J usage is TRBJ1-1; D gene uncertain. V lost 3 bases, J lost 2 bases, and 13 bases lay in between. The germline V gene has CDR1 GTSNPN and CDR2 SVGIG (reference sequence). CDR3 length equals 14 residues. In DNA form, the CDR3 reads TGTGCCTGGAGCATTCAAGCATTTAACACTGAAGCTTTCTTT. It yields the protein CAWSIQAFNTEAFF.

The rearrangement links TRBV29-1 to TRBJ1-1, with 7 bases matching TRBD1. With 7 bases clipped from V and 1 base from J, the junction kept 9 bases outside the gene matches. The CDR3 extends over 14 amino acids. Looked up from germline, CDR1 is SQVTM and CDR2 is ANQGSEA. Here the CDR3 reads CSAQGGRGNTEAFF. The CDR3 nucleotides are TGCAGCGCCCAAGGGGGCAGGGGGAACACTGAAGCTTTCTTT.

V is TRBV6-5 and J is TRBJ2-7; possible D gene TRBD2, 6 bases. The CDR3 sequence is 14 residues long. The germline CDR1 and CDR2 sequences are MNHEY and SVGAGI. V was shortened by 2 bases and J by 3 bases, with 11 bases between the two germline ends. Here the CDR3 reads CASSYGLASYEQYF. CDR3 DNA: TGTGCCAGCAGTTACGGGCTAGCGAGCTACGAGCAGTACTTC.

In DNA form, the CDR3 reads TGCAGCGTCTCCGTTCCTGCGAACACCGGGGAGCTGTTTTTT. Amino acid sequence: CSVSVPANTGELFF. The chain has TRBV29-1 and TRBJ2-2; no clear D gene. Trimming removed 6 bases at V and 0 bases at J, with 11 bases between. This CDR3 spans 14 amino acids. Germline V gene lookup returns CDR1 SQVTM and CDR2 ANQGSEA.

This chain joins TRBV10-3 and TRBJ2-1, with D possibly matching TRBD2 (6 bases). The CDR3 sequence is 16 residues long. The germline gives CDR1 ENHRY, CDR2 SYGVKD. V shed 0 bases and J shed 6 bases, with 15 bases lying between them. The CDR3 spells CAISESGSGGVNEQFF. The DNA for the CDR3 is TGTGCCATCAGTGAGTCGGGTAGCGGAGGGGTCAATGAGCAGTTCTTC.

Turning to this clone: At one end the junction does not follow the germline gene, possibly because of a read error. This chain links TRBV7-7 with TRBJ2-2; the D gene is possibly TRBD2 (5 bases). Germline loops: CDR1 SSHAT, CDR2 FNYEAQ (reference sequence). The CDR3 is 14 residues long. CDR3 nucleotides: TGTGCTAGCAGCTTAGTGGGAGTTGGCGGGGAGCTGTTTTTT. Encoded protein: CASSLVGVGGELFF.

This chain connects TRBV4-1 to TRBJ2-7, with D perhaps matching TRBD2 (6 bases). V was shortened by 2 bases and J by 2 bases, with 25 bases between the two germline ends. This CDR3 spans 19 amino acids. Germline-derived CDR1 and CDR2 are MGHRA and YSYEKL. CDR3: CASSQFGRWGAKKPYEQYF. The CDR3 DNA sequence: TGCGCCAGCAGCCAATTTGGGAGGTGGGGAGCAAAAAAACCCTACGAGCAGTACTTC.

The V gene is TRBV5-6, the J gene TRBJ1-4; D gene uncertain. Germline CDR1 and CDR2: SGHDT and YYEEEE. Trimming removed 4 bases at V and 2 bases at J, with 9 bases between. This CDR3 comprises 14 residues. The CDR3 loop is CASSLTGTNEKLFF. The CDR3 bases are TGTGCCAGCAGCCTGACGGGTACTAATGAAAAACTGTTTTTT.

Here the CDR3 reads CASSPQGPRALGTGELFF. The CDR3 DNA is TGTGCCAGCAGCCCCCAGGGGCCTCGGGCCCTGGGGACCGGGGAGCTGTTTTTT. This sequence joins TRBV7-2 and TRBJ2-2; D may be TRBD1 (6 bases). CDR1 and CDR2 (germline): SGHTA, FQGNSA. This CDR3 spans 18 amino acids. Trimming removed 5 bases at V and 5 bases at J, with 24 bases between. The full variable domain, its missing parts supplied by reference TRBV7-2 and TRBJ2-2, is GAGVSQSPSNKVTEKGKDVELRCDPISGHTALYWYRQSLGQGLEFLIYFQGNSAPDKSGLPSDRFSAERTGGSVSTLTIQRTQQEDSAVYLCASSPQGPRALGTGELFFGEGSRLTVL.

The CDR3 spells CASRKAGRNEQYV. CDR3 in DNA: TGTGCCAGCAGAAAGGCGGGGAGGAACGAGCAGTACGTC. V is TRBV5-8 and J is TRBJ2-7, with D maybe TRBD2 (6 bases). This CDR3 is built from 13 residues. CDR1 is SGHTS, CDR2 YDEGEE, per germline. V lost 5 bases to trimming and J lost 5 bases, with 14 bases between them.